A single sample gave rise to the 21 T cell receptor beta chains below, sequenced in a study of T-cell reconstitution after alpha-beta-depleted transplantation in children listed by TCRdb under 2016. The library was prepared using PCR. Sequenced on an Illumina HiSeq 2500. Molecular barcoding was employed in the preparation of TCR libraries, with unique molecular identifiers being used to normalize TCRbeta repertoire quantification. In TCRdb, the public reads were trimmed at Q25 with fastp and aligned with MiXCR, with productive beta chains retained. A single entry per CDR3 protein holds the most common genes and DNA from its merged rows. This sample comprises about 22,000 distinct CDR3 sequences, approximately 11% of them detected only once. The top ten clones comprise roughly a quarter of the sample. The sample consisted of PBMCs from the stem cell graft donor, taken from the stem cell graft. Receptors were obtained from a human donor who donated a stem cell graft to a child with chronic granulomatous disease.

This clonotype was picked up many times. This rearrangement joins TRBV7-8 to TRBJ1-5; D remains ambiguous. This CDR3 comprises 16 residues. The germline gives CDR1 SGHVS, CDR2 FQNEAQ. Trimming removed 5 bases from V and 5 bases from J, with 19 bases in between. The CDR3 DNA reads as TGTGCCAGCAGCGATCTCCTGACGGAGATTTATCAGCCCCAGCATTTT. Amino acids: CASSDLLTEIYQPQHF.

This clonotype was found many times. The rearrangement joins TRBV27 to TRBJ1-3; D is uncertain. Germline CDR1 and CDR2: MNHEY and SMNVEV (reference sequence). This CDR3 is 14 amino acids long. V lost 9 bases and J 3 bases, leaving 15 bases between the germline ends. CDR3 sequence reads: CASSGLPDGNTIYF. CDR3 coding DNA: TGTGCCAGTTCAGGCCTCCCGGATGGAAACACCATATATTTT.

There are many counts of this clonotype. V and J are TRBV7-2 and TRBJ2-7; 7 bases fit TRBD2. The CDR3 runs to 15 residues. CDR1 SGHTA and CDR2 FQGNSA come from the germline V gene. With 5 bases clipped from V and 0 bases from J, the junction kept 7 bases outside the gene matches. The DNA for the CDR3 is TGTGCCAGCAGCCCCCTGGGAGGGAGCTCCTACGAGCAGTACTTC. It codes for CASSPLGGSSYEQYF.

This clonotype was counted ten times or more. The rearrangement links TRBV7-9 to TRBJ2-3; D perhaps matches TRBD2 (6 bases). V gave up 2 bases and J gave up 0 bases, with 12 bases separating them. The length of the CDR3 is 16 residues. Germline V gives CDR1 SEHNR, CDR2 FQNEAQ (reference sequence). The CDR3 nucleotides read TGTGCCAGCAGCTTAAGTAGCGGTCGAAGCACAGATACGCAGTATTTT. Residues: CASSLSSGRSTDTQYF. Supplemented by reference TRBV7-9 and TRBJ2-3, the full variable domain reads DTGVSQNPRHKITKRGQNVTFRCDPISEHNRLYWYRQTLGQGPEFLTYFQNEAQLEKSRLLSDRFSAERPKGSFSTLEIQRTEQGDSAMYLCASSLSSGRSTDTQYFGPGTRLTVL.

This clonotype was seen repeatedly, ten times or more. The chain is built from TRBV6-5 and TRBJ2-5; TRBD1 matches 9 bases. The CDR3 is 15 residues long. Per germline, CDR1 MNHEY and CDR2 SVGAGI. V lost 4 bases to trimming and J lost 2 bases; unmatched junction nucleotides: 5. The CDR3 DNA is TGTGCCAGCAGTTCACACGGACAGGGGCAAGAGACCCAGTACTTC. Protein: CASSSHGQGQETQYF.

This clonotype was counted many times. This rearrangement joins TRBV12-3 or TRBV12-4 to TRBJ2-1, with D perhaps TRBD2 (6 bases). Trimming left V 2 bases short and J 6 bases short, with 17 bases between. This CDR3 has 16 residues. Written as DNA, the CDR3 is TGTGCCAGCAGTTTATTGGGACTCCCATCCCCCAATGAGCAGTTCTTC. This gives the protein CASSLLGLPSPNEQFF.

Ten or more counts support this clonotype. This chain connects TRBV19 to TRBJ1-5, with no clear D. Germline V gives CDR1 LNHDA, CDR2 SQIVND (reference sequence). This CDR3 comprises 16 residues. V lost 5 bases and J 4 bases, leaving 18 bases between the germline ends. CDR3 sequence: CASSFVLIKQNQPQHF. Written as DNA, the CDR3 is TGTGCCAGTAGTTTTGTTCTTATAAAACAAAATCAGCCCCAGCATTTT.

This clonotype came up many times. The chain uses TRBV7-6 and TRBJ1-1; D possibly corresponds to TRBD1 (5 bases). CDR1 SGHVS and CDR2 FNYEAQ come from the germline V gene. The V gene lost 5 bases and the J gene lost 1 base, with 11 bases spanning the gap. The CDR3 is 14 residues long. The CDR3 region has the DNA TGTGCCAGCAGCCCGGGGGTGGAGAACACTGAAGCTTTCTTT. Its translation is CASSPGVENTEAFF. The full variable domain, in which reference TRBV7-6 and TRBJ1-1 provide the parts outside the CDR3, is GAGVSQSPRYKVTKRGQDVALRCDPISGHVSLYWYRQALGQGPEFLTYFNYEAQQDKSGLPNDRFSAERPEGSISTLTIQRTEQRDSAMYRCASSPGVENTEAFFGQGTRLTVV.

This clonotype showed up many times. One end of the junction varies from germline; a read error may be responsible. This rearrangement joins TRBV7-7 to TRBJ2-3; D unresolved. Per germline, CDR1 SSHAT and CDR2 FNYEAQ (reference sequence). The CDR3 runs 14 residues. Here the CDR3 DNA reads TGTGCTAGCAGCTTAAATGGCTTTACAGATACGCAGTATTTT. Encoded protein: CASSLNGFTDTQYF.

This clonotype was seen ten or more times. V and J are TRBV7-2 and TRBJ1-2; the D gene is possibly TRBD1 (5 bases). With 2 bases removed from V and 0 bases from J, the gap between germline ends came to 7 bases. Germline V gives CDR1 SGHTA, CDR2 FQGNSA. The length of the CDR3 is 14 residues. CDR3 sequence reads: CASSLSQANYGYTF. The CDR3 DNA is TGTGCCAGCAGCTTATCACAGGCTAACTATGGCTACACCTTC.

This clonotype was counted ten times or more. The V gene is TRBV29-1, the J gene TRBJ2-1, with 8 bases identical to TRBD1. The CDR3 runs to 14 residues. Germline V gives CDR1 SQVTM, CDR2 ANQGSEA. V was pared by 3 bases and J by 8 bases, with 9 bases of the junction left unmatched. CDR3 nucleotide sequence: TGCAGCGTTGAGGTTCCAGGGGGCTGGTATGAGCAGTTCTTC. Translation: CSVEVPGGWYEQFF.

This clonotype was seen many times. The rearrangement links TRBV5-1 to TRBJ2-5; 7 bases align to TRBD1. Germline V CDR1 and CDR2: SGHRS, YFSETQ. J lost 2 bases, V lost 6 bases, and 4 bases had no gene match. The CDR3 extends over 13 amino acids. As DNA, the CDR3 is TGCGCCAGCAACCCGGGACAGCAAGAGACCCAGTACTTC. Its translation: CASNPGQQETQYF.

This clonotype was detected many times. The chain links TRBV20-1 to TRBJ2-1; possibly TRBD1 or TRBD2 for D (5 bases each). The CDR3 has 13 amino acids. The V end lost 4 bases, the J end lost 9 bases, and 16 bases lay between the germline ends. Germline CDR1 DFQATT, CDR2 SNEGSKA (reference sequence). As DNA, the CDR3 is TGCAGTGCTACGACTTCGGGACCTCGTGAGCAGTTCTTC. It specifies CSATTSGPREQFF.

Many counts were recorded for this clonotype. This chain uses TRBV20-1 with TRBJ1-5, with 7 positions matching TRBD1. CDR1 and CDR2 (germline): DFQATT, SNEGSKA (reference sequence). The V segment lost 6 bases and the J segment 5 bases; nucleotides outside the gene matches: 7. The CDR3 has 13 residues. The CDR3 sequence: CSAAGTADQPQHF. CDR3 bases: TGCAGTGCAGCCGGGACAGCAGATCAGCCCCAGCATTTT.

This clonotype was detected many times. The chain has TRBV4-1 and TRBJ1-5; unclear D gene. The CDR3 runs 15 residues. The germline gives CDR1 MGHRA, CDR2 YSYEKL. The ends were cut back, 0 bases at V and 5 bases at J, with 11 bases in the middle. The CDR3 protein is CASSQEESGYQPQHF. For the CDR3, the DNA is TGCGCCAGCAGCCAAGAGGAGTCCGGGTATCAGCCCCAGCATTTT.

Many counts were recorded for this clonotype. The chain is built from TRBV27 and TRBJ1-1, with a weak D call TRBD1 (5 bases). From germline, CDR1 is MNHEY and CDR2 SMNVEV (reference sequence). CDR3 length: 13 amino acids. V lost 6 bases to trimming and J lost 4 bases, with 12 bases between them. CDR3 bases: TGTGCCAGCAGGCCACATCAGGGCACTGAAGCTTTCTTT. Protein product: CASRPHQGTEAFF.

The sample holds many counts of this clonotype. The gene calls are TRBV5-1 and TRBJ2-5, with D perhaps TRBD1 or TRBD2 (5 bases each). The V gene lost 4 bases and the J gene lost 12 bases, with 16 bases spanning the gap. The germline gives CDR1 SGHRS, CDR2 YFSETQ. The CDR3 runs 12 residues. CDR3 protein: CASSGDLDVKYF. The CDR3 DNA follows: TGCGCCAGCAGCGGGGACCTCGACGTTAAGTACTTC.

This clonotype was detected ten times or more. V and J are TRBV9 and TRBJ1-6; no firm D call. Looked up from germline, CDR1 is SGDLS and CDR2 is YYNGEE. The CDR3 length is 15 residues. Trimming removed 3 bases at V and 8 bases at J, with 15 bases between. The DNA of the CDR3 is TGTGCCAGCAGCGCCGCCGCTTGGGGTTATTCACCCCTCCACTTT. Translated: CASSAAAWGYSPLHF.

In this sample, this clonotype is medium-sized. The genes are TRBV13 and TRBJ2-3; D is possibly TRBD1 (5 bases). This CDR3 region has 15 residues. The germline V gene has CDR1 PRHDT and CDR2 FYEKMQ (reference sequence). V lost 8 bases, J lost 2 bases, and 17 bases lay in between. In nucleotides, the CDR3 is TGTGCCAGCCGCCCGCAGGGAAGTTCCACAGATACGCAGTATTTT. This gives the protein CASRPQGSSTDTQYF. Full variable domain (missing parts from reference TRBV13 and TRBJ2-3): AAGVIQSPRHLIKEKRETATLKCYPIPRHDTVYWYQQGPGQDPQFLISFYEKMQSDKGSIPDRFSAQQFSDYHSELNMSSLELGDSALYFCASRPQGSSTDTQYFGPGTRLTVL.

This clonotype was detected many times. CDR3 nucleotide sequence: TGTGCCAGCAGCTTGGTCGCGGGTCTCGATGGCTACACCTTC. Residues: CASSLVAGLDGYTF. This sequence joins TRBV5-5 and TRBJ1-2; no definite D call. Germline CDR1 SGHKS, CDR2 YYEKEE (reference sequence). CDR3 size: 14 residues. The V gene lost 0 bases and the J gene lost 6 bases, with 12 bases spanning the gap. Using reference TRBV5-5 and TRBJ1-2 for the parts outside the CDR3, the full variable domain is DAGVTQSPTHLIKTRGQQVTLRCSPISGHKSVSWYQQVLGQGPQFIFQYYEKEERGRGNFPDRFSARQFPNYSSELNVNALLLGDSALYLCASSLVAGLDGYTFGSGTRLTVV.

This clonotype was found many times. CDR3 protein: CSVEKSPGYNEQFF. For the CDR3, the DNA is TGCAGCGTTGAAAAGAGCCCGGGGTACAATGAGCAGTTCTTC. This chain joins TRBV29-1 and TRBJ2-1; D may be TRBD2 (5 bases). The CDR3 sequence is 14 residues long. V lost 2 bases and J lost 4, with 12 bases in between. The germline V gene encodes CDR1 SQVTM and CDR2 ANQGSEA.